This TCR beta chain was sequenced in a study of control samples from healthy donors and cancer patients. V was cut by 3 bases and J by 1 base, with 9 bases left in between. The CDR3 runs to 14 residues. Germline loops: CDR1 MNHEY, CDR2 SMNVEV (reference sequence). Some clones are missing from TCRdb's copy, which holds only in-frame ones; the method was immunoSEQ multiplex PCR. Here the sample spans about 49,000 clones, 65% to 90% being singletons. The receptor's source is a woman between 45 and 65 years old with lung cancer. Specimen: PBMCs. The chain links TRBV27 to TRBJ2-5, with D perhaps assigned TRBD1 or TRBD2 (5 bases each). The CDR3 DNA follows: TGTGCCAGCAGTTTTGATGGGGGCCAAGAGACCCAGTACTTC. It encodes CASSFDGGQETQYF.